Listed here are 21 T cell receptor beta chains from one sample, sequenced in a study of blood T cell repertoires in COVID-19. Libraries were prepared by immunoSEQ multiplex PCR; TCRdb keeps only in-frame clonotypes and omits some of them. Of almost 300,000 clones listed, approximately 89% are singletons. The sequenced sample was peripheral blood. The receptors stem from a woman in her 30s with COVID-19, enrolled during active disease.

The gene calls are TRBV11-2 and TRBJ1-3, with 8 bases identical to TRBD1. Germline V lookup: CDR1 SGHAT, CDR2 FQNNGV. This CDR3 has 22 amino acids. The V segment lost 6 bases and the J segment 0 bases; nucleotides outside the gene matches: 25. CDR3 loop: CASSSQDHGQGTYPHSGNTIYF. In nucleotides, the CDR3 is TGTGCCAGCAGTTCACAAGATCACGGACAGGGAACATATCCCCACTCTGGAAACACCATATATTTT.

The V and J genes are TRBV29-1 and TRBJ1-1; 10 nucleotides match TRBD1. V was clipped by 7 bases and J by 5 bases; unmatched bases: 10. The CDR3 is 14 amino acids. The germline V gene has CDR1 SQVTM and CDR2 ANQGSEA. The DNA of the CDR3 is TGCAGCGCCCAGGACAGGGGGAAGGGGACTGAAGCTTTCTTT. It specifies CSAQDRGKGTEAFF.

This chain connects TRBV6-5 to TRBJ1-2, with D hard to call. Trimming took 3 bases from V and 8 from J, leaving 10 bases between them. The germline V gene encodes CDR1 MNHEY and CDR2 SVGAGI. This CDR3 is built from 12 residues. CDR3 coding DNA: TGTGCCAGCAGTTATTACATGGGCGGCTACACCTTC. This gives the protein CASSYYMGGYTF.

The chain has TRBV4-1 and TRBJ2-1; weak D call: TRBD1 (6 bases). From germline, CDR1 is MGHRA and CDR2 YSYEKL. The CDR3 contains 16 residues. With 0 bases removed from V and 1 base from J, the gap between germline ends came to 10 bases. The CDR3 here is CASSQDQGQSYNEQFF. The CDR3 nucleotides read TGCGCCAGCAGCCAAGATCAAGGACAGTCCTACAATGAGCAGTTCTTC.

This chain connects TRBV5-1 to TRBJ2-3, with TRBD1 identical over 7 bases. Germline V gene lookup returns CDR1 SGHRS and CDR2 YFSETQ. The CDR3 extends over 15 amino acids. With 0 bases clipped from V and 5 bases from J, the junction kept 6 bases outside the gene matches. The CDR3 spells CASSLEQGQIDTQYF. The CDR3 DNA is TGCGCCAGCAGCTTGGAACAGGGGCAAATAGATACGCAGTATTTT.

The rearrangement joins TRBV3-1 (or the pseudogene TRBV3-2) to TRBJ1-1; D unclear. V was cut by 0 bases and J by 4 bases, with 9 bases left in between. Looked up from germline, CDR1 is LGHDT and CDR2 is YNNKEL (reference sequence). The CDR3 runs to 14 residues. CDR3 coding DNA: TGTGCCAGCAGCCAAGATGGAGGGATCACTGAAGCTTTCTTT. It yields the protein CASSQDGGITEAFF.

J is TRBJ1-5 and V is TRBV9; the match to TRBD1 covers 10 bases. J was trimmed by 1 base and V by 3 bases; bases with no gene match: 7. The CDR3 has 17 residues. Per the germline V gene, CDR1 is SGDLS and CDR2 is YYNGEE. The CDR3 here is CASSAMTGGKSNQPQHF. The CDR3 region has the DNA TGTGCCAGCAGCGCGATGACAGGGGGCAAAAGCAATCAGCCCCAGCATTTT. Full variable domain (missing parts from reference TRBV9 and TRBJ1-5): DSGVTQTPKHLITATGQRVTLRCSPRSGDLSVYWYQQSLDQGLQFLIQYYNGEERAKGNILERFSAQQFPDLHSELNLSSLELGDSALYFCASSAMTGGKSNQPQHFGDGTRLSIL.

This chain joins TRBV7-2 and TRBJ1-6, with D possibly TRBD1 on 6 matching bases. CDR1 is SGHTA, CDR2 FQGNSA, per germline. V lost 5 bases, J lost 6 bases, and 14 bases lay in between. The CDR3 is made up of 15 amino acids. CDR3 in DNA: TGTGCCAGCAGCCCAGGGGCAGGCCCTAATTCACCCCTCCACTTT. Protein product: CASSPGAGPNSPLHF.

This clone appeared once. The rearrangement joins TRBV3-1 (or the pseudogene TRBV3-2) to TRBJ1-2; D perhaps matches TRBD1 (5 bases). The CDR3 loop spans 15 amino acids. In germline, CDR1 is LGHDT, CDR2 YNNKEL (reference sequence). The germline V and J ends were trimmed by 0 bases and 4 bases, with 12 bases remaining between them. The DNA of the CDR3 is TGTGCCAGCAGCCAAGAGGGACTGAATGCCTATGGCTACACCTTC. It yields the protein CASSQEGLNAYGYTF.

This clone is a singleton in its sample. This chain links TRBV5-4 with TRBJ2-1, with 13 bases lining up with TRBD2. V lost 2 bases, J lost 8 bases, and 4 bases stayed unmatched. This CDR3 has 15 residues. Germline V gene lookup returns CDR1 SGHNT and CDR2 YYREEE (reference sequence). The CDR3 DNA reads as TGTGCCAGCAGCTTAACTAGCGGGGGGGCCTATGAGCAGTTCTTC. Amino acids: CASSLTSGGAYEQFF.

The chain links TRBV5-1 to TRBJ1-5, with 8 positions matching TRBD1. The CDR3 length is 14 residues. The ends lost 4 bases at V and 7 bases at J; junction bases unmatched: 7. Germline values: CDR1 SGHRS, CDR2 YFSETQ. The CDR3 DNA reads as TGCGCCAGCAGCCTAGGACAGGGTCAACAGCCCCAGCATTTT. This sequence encodes CASSLGQGQQPQHF.

The chain joins TRBV6-6 to TRBJ1-5, with a weak D call TRBD1 (5 bases). The V and J ends lost 6 bases and 4 bases respectively, with 10 bases between them. Germline lookup yields CDR1 MNHNY and CDR2 SVGAGI (reference sequence). This CDR3 region has 13 residues. The CDR3 nucleotides are TGTGCCAGCAGGGACAAGCCTAATCAGCCCCAGCATTTT. The encoded protein is CASRDKPNQPQHF.

The chain recombines TRBV29-1 with TRBJ1-5; D possibly corresponds to TRBD1 (5 bases). The CDR3 is made up of 10 amino acids. Germline V CDR1 and CDR2: SQVTM, ANQGSEA. Between the trimmed V and J ends, which lost 6 bases and 5 bases, there was a span of 5 bases. DNA of the CDR3: TGCAGCGTAGGGGATCAGCCCCAGCATTTT. Translated, it gives CSVGDQPQHF.

The chain recombines TRBV5-8 with TRBJ1-5; 9 bases are shared with TRBD1. Germline V gives CDR1 SGHTS, CDR2 YDEGEE. The CDR3 spans 15 residues. CDR3 sequence reads: CAIAPGQGVVQPQHF. The CDR3 bases are TGTGCTATAGCCCCGGGACAGGGAGTTGTTCAGCCCCAGCATTTT.

This clone was detected only once. In DNA, the CDR3 is TGTGCCAGTAGCGAGGGGGGGACCCGGATAATTTACAATGAGCAGTTCTTC. Translated, it gives CASSEGGTRIIYNEQFF. V usage is TRBV19 and J usage is TRBJ2-1; tentatively, D is TRBD2 (7 bases). This CDR3 has 17 residues. In germline, CDR1 is LNHDA, CDR2 SQIVND (reference sequence). Trimming took off 6 bases at V and 4 bases at J, with 22 bases between the two ends.

The chain uses TRBV7-9 and TRBJ2-1; TRBD2 matches at 8 bases. CDR1 SEHNR and CDR2 FQNEAQ come from the germline V gene (reference sequence). Trimming cost V 7 bases and J 10 bases; bases outside gene matches: 12. The CDR3 loop spans 14 amino acids. The CDR3 DNA is TGTGCCAGCACCTCTCTCGGGACTAGATGGGAGCAGTTCTTC. This translates into CASTSLGTRWEQFF.

V gene TRBV10-2 combines with J gene TRBJ1-2, with D possibly matching TRBD1 (5 bases). Germline V CDR1 and CDR2: WSHSY, SAAADI. The ends were cut back, 9 bases at V and 7 bases at J, with 21 bases in the middle. This CDR3 is built from 14 residues. CDR3 region: CASQSARAEGGYTF. For the CDR3, the DNA is TGCGCCAGTCAGTCCGCCAGGGCAGAAGGTGGCTACACCTTC.

This clone showed up just once. This sequence joins TRBV7-8 and TRBJ1-3, with D possibly being TRBD1 (5 bases). The CDR3 is 19 amino acids. Germline V gene data show CDR1 as SGHVS and CDR2 as FQNEAQ. V was trimmed by 0 bases and J by 0 bases, leaving 18 bases between them. CDR3 amino acids: CASSLAIIDSPSSGNTIYF. The CDR3 nucleotides are TGTGCCAGCAGCTTAGCGATAATCGACAGCCCCAGCTCTGGAAACACCATATATTTT.

The chain recombines TRBV29-1 with TRBJ1-2; D not certain. The CDR3 covers 11 residues. V was clipped by 4 bases and J by 1 base, with 4 bases between them. Germline values: CDR1 SQVTM, CDR2 ANQGSEA. DNA of the CDR3: TGCAGCGTTGCAGTTAACTATGGCTACACCTTC. Translation gives CSVAVNYGYTF.

V and J are TRBV18 and TRBJ2-7; D is uncertain. From germline, CDR1 is KGHSH and CDR2 LQKENI. Trimming removed 0 bases from V and 3 bases from J, with 6 bases in between. This CDR3 comprises 13 residues. The CDR3 DNA reads as TGTGCCAGCTCACCACCGTCGGGCTACGAGCAGTACTTC. Its protein product is CASSPPSGYEQYF.

This sequence joins TRBV5-4 and TRBJ2-3; TRBD2 agrees at 8 bases. The J segment lost 3 bases and the V segment lost 5 bases, leaving 8 bases of the junction unmatched. The germline V gene encodes CDR1 SGHNT and CDR2 YYREEE (reference sequence). The CDR3 runs to 15 residues. The DNA for the CDR3 is TGTGCCAGCAGACCACGGGGGGGCAGAACAGATACGCAGTATTTT. Translating gives CASRPRGGRTDTQYF.